The source of this T cell receptor (beta chain) is a study of blood T cell repertoires in COVID-19. Study-level background: The United States, Italy and Spain were the sources of the acute and convalescent COVID-19 samples. T cells, B-cell-depleted T cells, or PBMCs supplied cDNA or gDNA.

In the source study's methods: Counts of nucleated cells, estimated from reference gene primer amplification, were obtained. The data were produced by immunoSEQ multiplex PCR, yet TCRdb's version contains in-frame clones alone and is incomplete. Clone size and the V and J calls come from that table; the DNA yielded D and trimming. The sample holds about 270,000 clones, around four fifths seen once. This TCR was recovered from a woman aged 45-65 years with active or convalescent COVID-19. Sample: peripheral blood.

CDR3 nucleotides: TGTGCCAGCAGTGACGTAAGGGGTGATCAGCCCCAGCATTTT. It specifies CASSDVRGDQPQHF. The V and J genes are TRBV2 and TRBJ1-5; D is possibly TRBD1 (5 bases). The germline V gene has CDR1 SNHLY and CDR2 FYNNEI. Trimming stripped 3 bases from V and 5 bases from J, with 11 bases between. There are 14 residues in the CDR3.